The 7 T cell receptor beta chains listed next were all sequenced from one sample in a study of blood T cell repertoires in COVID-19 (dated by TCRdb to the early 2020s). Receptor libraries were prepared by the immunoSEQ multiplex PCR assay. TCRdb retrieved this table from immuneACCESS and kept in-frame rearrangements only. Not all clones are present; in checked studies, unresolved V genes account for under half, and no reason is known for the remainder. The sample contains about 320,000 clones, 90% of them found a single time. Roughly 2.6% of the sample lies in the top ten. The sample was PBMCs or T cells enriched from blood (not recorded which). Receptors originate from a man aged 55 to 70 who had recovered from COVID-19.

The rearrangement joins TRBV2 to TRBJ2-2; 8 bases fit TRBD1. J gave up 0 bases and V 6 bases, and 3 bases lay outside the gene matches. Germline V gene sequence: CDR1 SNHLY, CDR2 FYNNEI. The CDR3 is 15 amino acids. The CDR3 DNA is TGTGCCAGCAGGAGGACAGGGTCGAACACCGGGGAGCTGTTTTTT. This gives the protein CASRRTGSNTGELFF.

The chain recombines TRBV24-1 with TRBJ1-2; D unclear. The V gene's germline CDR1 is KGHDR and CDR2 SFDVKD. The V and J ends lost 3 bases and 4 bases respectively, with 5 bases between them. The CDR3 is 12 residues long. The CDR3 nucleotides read TGTGCCACCAGTGATGGCTTCTATGGCTACACCTTC. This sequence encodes CATSDGFYGYTF.

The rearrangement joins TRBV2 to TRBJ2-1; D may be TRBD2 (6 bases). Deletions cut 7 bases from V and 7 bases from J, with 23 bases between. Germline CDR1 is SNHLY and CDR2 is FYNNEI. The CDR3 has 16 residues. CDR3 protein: CASKLRGLAAINEQFF. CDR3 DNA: TGTGCCAGCAAGCTTAGGGGTTTAGCGGCTATAAATGAGCAGTTCTTC.

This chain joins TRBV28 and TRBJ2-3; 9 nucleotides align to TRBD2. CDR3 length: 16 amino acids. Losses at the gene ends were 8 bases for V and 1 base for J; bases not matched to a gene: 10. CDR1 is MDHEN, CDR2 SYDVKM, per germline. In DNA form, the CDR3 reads TGTGCCAGCGCGATAGCGGGAGCCGCGGGCACAGATACGCAGTATTTT. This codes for CASAIAGAAGTDTQYF.

The CDR3 DNA is TGCGCCAGCAGCCAAGGAGTGGATGCCTATGGCTACACCTTC. Protein: CASSQGVDAYGYTF. The chain has TRBV5-1 and TRBJ1-2; no clear D. The CDR3 runs 14 residues. Germline V gene sequence: CDR1 SGHRS, CDR2 YFSETQ. Trimming cost V 4 bases and J 4 bases, with 14 bases left between them. The full variable domain, completed using reference TRBV5-1 and TRBJ1-2, is KAGVTQTPRYLIKTRGQQVTLSCSPISGHRSVSWYQQTPGQGLQFLFEYFSETQRNKGNFPGRFSGRQFSNSRSEMNVSTLELGDSALYLCASSQGVDAYGYTFGSGTRLTVV.

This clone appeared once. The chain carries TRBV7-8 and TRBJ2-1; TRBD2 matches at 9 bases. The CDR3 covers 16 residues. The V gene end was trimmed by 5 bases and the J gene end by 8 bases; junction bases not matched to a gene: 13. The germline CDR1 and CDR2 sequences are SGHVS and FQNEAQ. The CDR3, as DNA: TGTGCCAGCAGCCCAAGGGCTAGCGGGACTCTCGATGAGCAGTTCTTC. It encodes CASSPRASGTLDEQFF.

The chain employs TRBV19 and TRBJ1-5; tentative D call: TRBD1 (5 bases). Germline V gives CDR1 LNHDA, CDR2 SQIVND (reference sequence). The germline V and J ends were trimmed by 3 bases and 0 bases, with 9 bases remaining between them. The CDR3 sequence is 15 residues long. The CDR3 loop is CASSIGGDSNQPQHF. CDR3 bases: TGTGCCAGTAGTATCGGAGGGGATAGCAATCAGCCCCAGCATTTT.